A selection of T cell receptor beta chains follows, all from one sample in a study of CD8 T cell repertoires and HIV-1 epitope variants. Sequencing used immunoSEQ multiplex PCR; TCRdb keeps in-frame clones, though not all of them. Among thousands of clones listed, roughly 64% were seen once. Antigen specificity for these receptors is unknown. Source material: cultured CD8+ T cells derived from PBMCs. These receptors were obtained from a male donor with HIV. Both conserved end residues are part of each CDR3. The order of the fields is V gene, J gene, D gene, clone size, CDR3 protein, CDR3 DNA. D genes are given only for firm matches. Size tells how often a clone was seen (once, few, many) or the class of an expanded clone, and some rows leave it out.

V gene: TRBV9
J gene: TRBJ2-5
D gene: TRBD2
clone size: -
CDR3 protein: CASGPGGGTETQYF
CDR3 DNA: TGTGCCAGCGGCCCAGGCGGGGGGACAGAGACCCAGTACTTC

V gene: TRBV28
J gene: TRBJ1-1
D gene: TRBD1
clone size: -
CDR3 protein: CASSSGQGLNTEAFF
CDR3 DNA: TGTGCCAGCAGTTCGGGACAGGGGTTGAACACTGAAGCTTTCTTT

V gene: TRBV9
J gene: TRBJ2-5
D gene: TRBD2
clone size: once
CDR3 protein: CASRGSGNALRETQYF
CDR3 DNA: TGTGCCAGCAGGGGAAGCGGGAATGCCCTCCGAGAGACCCAGTACTTC

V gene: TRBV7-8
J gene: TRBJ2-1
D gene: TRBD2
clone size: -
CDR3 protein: CASSLGGTSGNYNEQFF
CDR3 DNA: TGTGCCAGCAGCTTAGGCGGGACTAGCGGAAACTACAATGAGCAGTTCTTC

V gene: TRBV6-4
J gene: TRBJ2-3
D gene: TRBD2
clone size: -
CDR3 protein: CATPGLAGGCSYF
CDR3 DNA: TGTGCCACCCCGGGACTAGCGGGAGGGTGCTCGTATTTT

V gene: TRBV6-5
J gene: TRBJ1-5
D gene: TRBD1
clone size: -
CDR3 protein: CASSYSRQGNEPQHF
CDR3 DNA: TGTGCCAGCAGTTACTCGCGACAGGGTAATGAGCCCCAGCATTTT

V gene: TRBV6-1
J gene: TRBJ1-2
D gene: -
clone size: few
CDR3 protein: CASSETWQGDYGYTF
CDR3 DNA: TGTGCCAGCAGTGAAACCTGGCAGGGAGACTATGGCTACACCTTC

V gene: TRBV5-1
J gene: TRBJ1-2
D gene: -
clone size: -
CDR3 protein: CASSLGRGRNYGYTF
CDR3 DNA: TGCGCCAGCAGTTTGGGACGGGGGCGAAACTATGGCTACACCTTC

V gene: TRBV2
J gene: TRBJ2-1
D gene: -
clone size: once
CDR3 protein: CASISARSSYNEQFF
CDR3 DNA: TGTGCCAGCATTTCGGCGAGGAGCTCCTACAATGAGCAGTTCTTC

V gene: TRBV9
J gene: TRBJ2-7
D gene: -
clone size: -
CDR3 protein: CASSVEGSYEQYF
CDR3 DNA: TGTGCCAGCAGCGTAGAAGGGTCCTACGAGCAGTACTTC

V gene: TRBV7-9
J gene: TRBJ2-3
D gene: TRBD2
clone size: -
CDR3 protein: CASSLANGRATDTQYF
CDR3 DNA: TGTGCCAGCAGCTTAGCGAACGGGAGGGCCACGGATACGCAGTATTTT

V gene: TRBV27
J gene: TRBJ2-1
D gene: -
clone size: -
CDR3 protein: CASSQAYNNEQFF
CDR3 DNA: TGTGCCAGCAGCCAAGCGTACAACAATGAGCAGTTCTTC

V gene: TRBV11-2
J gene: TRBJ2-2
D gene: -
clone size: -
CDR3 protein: CASSLSRRTGELFF
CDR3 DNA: TGTGCCAGCAGCTTAAGCAGGAGGACCGGGGAGCTGTTTTTT

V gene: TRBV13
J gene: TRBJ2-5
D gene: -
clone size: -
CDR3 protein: CASSPSAGGRRGTQYF
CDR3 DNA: TGTGCCAGCAGCCCGTCCGCAGGGGGAAGGCGGGGGACCCAGTACTTC